This TCR beta chain was recorded in a study of response to subunit inactivated influenza vaccine. Study findings and constraints: The authors suggested that few new T cells are recruited per seasonal influenza vaccination.

TCRdb re-called the RT-PCR reads with MiXCR, one entry per CDR3 protein. The sample consists of approximately 530,000 distinct CDR3 sequences, less than 7.5% of them appearing once. This clonotype has a handful of counts. Its target is unknown. Germline trimming cut 2 bases from V and 3 bases from J; bases unmatched to any gene: 3. The CDR3 totals 14 residues. CDR1 and CDR2 from the germline V gene are DFQATT and SNEGSKA (reference sequence). The chain carries TRBV20-1 and TRBJ2-1, with TRBD2 matching over 8 bases. Source: PBMCs from blood, taken 23 to 25 months after vaccination. This clonotype originated in a man aged 50 to 75 who received an inactivated influenza vaccine. CDR3 DNA: TGCAGTGCTAGAATCGGGACTAGCTACAATGAGCAGTTCTTC. Encoded protein: CSARIGTSYNEQFF.